A single sample gave rise to the 2 T cell receptor beta chains below, sequenced in a study of a mutant IDH1 vaccine in newly diagnosed glioma. Sample time point: week 47, end of study. Doses of 300 ug of mutant IDH1 20-mer peptide were given with topical imiquimod. Sequencing used immunoSEQ multiplex PCR; TCRdb keeps in-frame clones, though not all of them. This table has 50,000 to 70,000 clones, over 80% appearing once. Their cognate antigens are unknown. Sequenced here: PBMCs, sampled from a glioma patient whose treatment included an IDH1 peptide vaccine. Source of these receptors: a woman between 50 and 59 years old with glioma.

The chain recombines TRBV5-1 with TRBJ1-2; 8 nucleotides align to TRBD1. In germline, CDR1 is SGHRS, CDR2 YFSETQ. V lost 4 bases to trimming and J lost 2 bases; unmatched junction nucleotides: 4. The CDR3 covers 14 residues. The CDR3 DNA is TGCGCCAGCAGCCCCGGACAGGGCAACTATGGCTACACCTTC. As protein: CASSPGQGNYGYTF.

V gene TRBV4-1 combines with J gene TRBJ2-2; 10 positions match TRBD2. Germline assignment: CDR1 MGHRA and CDR2 YSYEKL. CDR3 size: 15 residues. Here the CDR3 DNA reads TGCGCTACCAAGCCAGCGGGGGGGGACACCGGGGAGCTGTTTTTT. This gives the protein CATKPAGGDTGELFF.